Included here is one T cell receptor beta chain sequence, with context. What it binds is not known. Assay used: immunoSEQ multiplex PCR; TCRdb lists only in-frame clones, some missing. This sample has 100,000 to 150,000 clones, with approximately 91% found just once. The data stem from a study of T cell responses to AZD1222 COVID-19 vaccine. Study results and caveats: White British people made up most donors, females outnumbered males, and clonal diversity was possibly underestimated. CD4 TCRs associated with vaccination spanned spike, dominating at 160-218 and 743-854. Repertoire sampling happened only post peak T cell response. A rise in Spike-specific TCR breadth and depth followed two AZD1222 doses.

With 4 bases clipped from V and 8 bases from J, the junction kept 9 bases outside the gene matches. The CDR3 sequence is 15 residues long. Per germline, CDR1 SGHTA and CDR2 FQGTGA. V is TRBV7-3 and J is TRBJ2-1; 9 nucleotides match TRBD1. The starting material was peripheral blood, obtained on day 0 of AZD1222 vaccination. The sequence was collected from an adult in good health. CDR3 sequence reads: CASSSQGASLHEQFF. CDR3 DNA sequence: TGTGCCAGCAGCTCACAGGGGGCGTCGCTCCATGAGCAGTTCTTC.